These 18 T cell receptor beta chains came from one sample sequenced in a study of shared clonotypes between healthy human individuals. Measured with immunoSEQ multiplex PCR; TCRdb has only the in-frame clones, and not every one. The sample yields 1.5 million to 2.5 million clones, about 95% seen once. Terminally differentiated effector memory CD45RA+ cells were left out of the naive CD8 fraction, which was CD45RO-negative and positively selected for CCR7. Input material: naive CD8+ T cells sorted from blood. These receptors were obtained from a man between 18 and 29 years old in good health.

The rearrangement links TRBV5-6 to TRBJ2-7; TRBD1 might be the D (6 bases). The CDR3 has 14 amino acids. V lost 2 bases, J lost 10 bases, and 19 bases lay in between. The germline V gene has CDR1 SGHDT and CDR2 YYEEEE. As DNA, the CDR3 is TGTGCCAGCAGCTTTAGCAGGGGTCGCGAGGGACAGTACTTC. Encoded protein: CASSFSRGREGQYF.

The chain's CDR3 is CASSPRGQNLNTEAFF. The CDR3 DNA is TGTGCCAGCAGCCCCCGGGGACAGAACTTGAACACTGAAGCTTTCTTT. The V and J genes are TRBV13 and TRBJ1-1; 7 bases match TRBD1. Germline values: CDR1 PRHDT, CDR2 FYEKMQ (reference sequence). This CDR3 contains 16 residues. With 5 bases clipped from V and 0 bases from J, the junction kept 9 bases outside the gene matches.

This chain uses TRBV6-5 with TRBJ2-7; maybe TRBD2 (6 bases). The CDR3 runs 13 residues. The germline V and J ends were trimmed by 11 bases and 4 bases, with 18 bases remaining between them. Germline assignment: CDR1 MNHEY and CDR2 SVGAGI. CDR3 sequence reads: CAAGWRGQYEQYF. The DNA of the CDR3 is TGTGCCGCGGGGTGGCGGGGTCAATACGAGCAGTACTTC.

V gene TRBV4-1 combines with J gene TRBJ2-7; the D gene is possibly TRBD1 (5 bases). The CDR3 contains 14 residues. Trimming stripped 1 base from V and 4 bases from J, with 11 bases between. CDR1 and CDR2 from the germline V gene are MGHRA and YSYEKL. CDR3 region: CASSQVAGIYEQYF. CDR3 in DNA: TGCGCCAGCAGCCAAGTGGCAGGGATATACGAGCAGTACTTC.

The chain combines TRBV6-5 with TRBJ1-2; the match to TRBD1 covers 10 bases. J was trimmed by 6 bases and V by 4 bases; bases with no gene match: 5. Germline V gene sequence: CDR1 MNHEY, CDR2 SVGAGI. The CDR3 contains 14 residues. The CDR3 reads CASSSPGQGNGYTF. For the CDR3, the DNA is TGTGCCAGCAGTTCACCGGGACAGGGGAATGGCTACACCTTC.

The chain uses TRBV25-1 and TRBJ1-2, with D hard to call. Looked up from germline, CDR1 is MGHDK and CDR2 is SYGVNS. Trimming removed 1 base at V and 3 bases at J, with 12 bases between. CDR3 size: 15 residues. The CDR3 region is CASSEFEFGDYGYTF. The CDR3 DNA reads TGTGCCAGCAGTGAATTTGAGTTTGGAGACTATGGCTACACCTTC.

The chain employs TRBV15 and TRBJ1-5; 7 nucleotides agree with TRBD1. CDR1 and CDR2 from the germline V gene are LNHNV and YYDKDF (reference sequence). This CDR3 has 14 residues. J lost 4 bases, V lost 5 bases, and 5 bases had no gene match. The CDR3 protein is CATSSDRTNQPQHF. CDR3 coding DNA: TGTGCCACCAGCTCGGACAGGACTAATCAGCCCCAGCATTTT. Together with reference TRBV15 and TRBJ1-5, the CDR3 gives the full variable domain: DAMVIQNPRYQVTQFGKPVTLSCSQTLNHNVMYWYQQKSSQAPKLLFHYYDKDFNNEADTPDNFQSRRPNTSFCFLDIRSPGLGDTAMYLCATSSDRTNQPQHFGDGTRLSIL.

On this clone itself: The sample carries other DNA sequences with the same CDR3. DNA for the CDR3: TGTGCCAGCAGCTTCAATTCCTACGAGCAGTACTTC. Protein product: CASSFNSYEQYF. This sequence joins TRBV5-4 and TRBJ2-7, with unresolved D. In germline, CDR1 is SGHNT, CDR2 YYREEE (reference sequence). Trimming shortened V by 2 bases and J by 1 base, and 4 bases separated the two germline ends. This CDR3 has 12 residues.

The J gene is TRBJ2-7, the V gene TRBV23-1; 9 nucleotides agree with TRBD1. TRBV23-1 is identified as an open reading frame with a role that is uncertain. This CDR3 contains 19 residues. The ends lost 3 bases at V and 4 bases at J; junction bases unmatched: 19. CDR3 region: CASSHFPWTGDPLDYEQYF. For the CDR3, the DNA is TGCGCCAGCAGTCATTTTCCCTGGACAGGGGACCCCTTGGATTACGAGCAGTACTTC.

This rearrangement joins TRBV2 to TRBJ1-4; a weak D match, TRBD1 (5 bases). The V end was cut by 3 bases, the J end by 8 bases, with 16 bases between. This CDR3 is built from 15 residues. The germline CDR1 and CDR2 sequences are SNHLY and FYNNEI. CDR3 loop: CASSDIGEFNEKLFF. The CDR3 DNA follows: TGTGCCAGCAGTGATATAGGGGAGTTTAACGAAAAACTGTTTTTT. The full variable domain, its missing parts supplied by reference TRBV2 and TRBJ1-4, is EPEVTQTPSHQVTQMGQEVILRCVPISNHLYFYWYRQILGQKVEFLVSFYNNEISEKSEIFDDQFSVERPDGSNFTLKIRSTKLEDSAMYFCASSDIGEFNEKLFFGSGTQLSVL.

The CDR3 nucleotides are TGTGCCAGCAGTTACCCACAGGGACAGTACTTC. It translates to CASSYPQGQYF. This sequence joins TRBV6-5 and TRBJ2-7, with a weak D call TRBD1 (6 bases). The CDR3 is made up of 11 amino acids. The germline V gene has CDR1 MNHEY and CDR2 SVGAGI. V shed 2 bases and J shed 10 bases, with 9 bases lying between them.

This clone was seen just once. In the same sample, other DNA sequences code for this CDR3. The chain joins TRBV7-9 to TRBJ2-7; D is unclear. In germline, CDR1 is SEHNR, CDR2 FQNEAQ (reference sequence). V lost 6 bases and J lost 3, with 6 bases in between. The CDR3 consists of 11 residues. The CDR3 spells CASSPNYEQYF. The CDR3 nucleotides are TGTGCCAGCAGTCCAAACTACGAGCAGTACTTC.

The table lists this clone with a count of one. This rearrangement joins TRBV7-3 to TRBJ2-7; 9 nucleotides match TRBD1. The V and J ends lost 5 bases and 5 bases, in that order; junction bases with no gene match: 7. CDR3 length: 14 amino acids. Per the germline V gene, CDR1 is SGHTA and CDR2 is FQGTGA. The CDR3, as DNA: TGTGCCAGCAGCCCGGGACAGGGTTTGGACGAGCAGTACTTC. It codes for CASSPGQGLDEQYF.

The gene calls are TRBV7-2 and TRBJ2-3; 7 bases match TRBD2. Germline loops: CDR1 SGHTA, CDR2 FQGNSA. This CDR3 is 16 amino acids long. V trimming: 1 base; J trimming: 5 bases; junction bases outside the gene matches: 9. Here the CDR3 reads CASSLVWRESEDTQYF. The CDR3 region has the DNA TGTGCCAGCAGCTTAGTCTGGCGGGAGTCCGAAGATACGCAGTATTTT.

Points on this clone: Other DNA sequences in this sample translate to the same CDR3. CDR3: CASSPGQANYGYTF. CDR3 in DNA: TGTGCCAGCAGCCCCGGACAGGCTAACTATGGCTACACCTTC. This chain uses TRBV6-5 with TRBJ1-2; 7 bases map to TRBD1. V lost 6 bases, J lost 0 bases, and 4 bases stayed unmatched. The germline CDR1 and CDR2 sequences are MNHEY and SVGAGI. CDR3 length equals 14 residues.

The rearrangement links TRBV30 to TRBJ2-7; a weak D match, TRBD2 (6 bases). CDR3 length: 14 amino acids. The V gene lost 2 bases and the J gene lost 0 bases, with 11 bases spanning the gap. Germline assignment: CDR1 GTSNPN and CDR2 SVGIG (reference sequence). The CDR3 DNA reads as TGTGCCTGGAGTCGGGGGAGGTTCTCCTACGAGCAGTACTTC. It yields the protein CAWSRGRFSYEQYF.

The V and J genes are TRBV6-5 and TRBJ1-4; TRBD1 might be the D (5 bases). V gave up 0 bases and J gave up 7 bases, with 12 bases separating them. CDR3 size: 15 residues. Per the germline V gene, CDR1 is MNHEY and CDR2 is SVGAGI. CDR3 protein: CASSYSGGGGEKLFF. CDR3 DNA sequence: TGTGCCAGCAGTTACTCGGGCGGGGGAGGTGAAAAACTGTTTTTT.

In nucleotides, the CDR3 is TGTGCCAGCAGTTGGGCTGGGGGCGAAGCTGAAGCTTTCTTT. Its protein product is CASSWAGGEAEAFF. V usage is TRBV6-5 and J usage is TRBJ1-1, with D possibly TRBD1 on 6 matching bases. CDR1 is MNHEY and CDR2 is SVGAGI in the germline V gene. V dropped 4 bases and J dropped 6 bases, with 15 bases sitting between them. The CDR3 covers 14 residues.